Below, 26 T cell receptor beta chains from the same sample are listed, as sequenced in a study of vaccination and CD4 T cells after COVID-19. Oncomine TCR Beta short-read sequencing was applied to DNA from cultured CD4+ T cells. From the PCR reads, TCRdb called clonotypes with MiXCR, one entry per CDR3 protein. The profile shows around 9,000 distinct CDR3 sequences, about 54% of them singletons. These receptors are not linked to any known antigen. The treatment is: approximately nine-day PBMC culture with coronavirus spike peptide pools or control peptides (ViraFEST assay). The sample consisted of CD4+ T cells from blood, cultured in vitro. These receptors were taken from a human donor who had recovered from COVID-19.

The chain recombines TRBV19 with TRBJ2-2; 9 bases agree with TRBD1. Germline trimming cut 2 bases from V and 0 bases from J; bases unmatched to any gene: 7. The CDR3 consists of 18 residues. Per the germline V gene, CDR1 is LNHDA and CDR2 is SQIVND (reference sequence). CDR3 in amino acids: CASSIRMGQGSNTGELFF. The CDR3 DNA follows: TGTGCCAGTAGTATACGGATGGGACAGGGCTCGAACACCGGGGAGCTGTTTTTT.

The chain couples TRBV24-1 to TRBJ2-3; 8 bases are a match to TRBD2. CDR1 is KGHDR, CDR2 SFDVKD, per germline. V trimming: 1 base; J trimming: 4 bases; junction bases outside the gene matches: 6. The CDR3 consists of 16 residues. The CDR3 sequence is CATSDFRAGDADTQYF. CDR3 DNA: TGTGCCACCAGTGATTTTCGAGCGGGAGACGCAGATACGCAGTATTTT.

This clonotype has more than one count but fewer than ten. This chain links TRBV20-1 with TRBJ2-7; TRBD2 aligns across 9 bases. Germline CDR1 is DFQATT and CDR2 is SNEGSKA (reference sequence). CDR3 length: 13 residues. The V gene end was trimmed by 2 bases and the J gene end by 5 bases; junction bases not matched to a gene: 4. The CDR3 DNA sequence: TGCAGTGCTAGACTAAGCGGGGGGAACGAGCAGTACTTC. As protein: CSARLSGGNEQYF.

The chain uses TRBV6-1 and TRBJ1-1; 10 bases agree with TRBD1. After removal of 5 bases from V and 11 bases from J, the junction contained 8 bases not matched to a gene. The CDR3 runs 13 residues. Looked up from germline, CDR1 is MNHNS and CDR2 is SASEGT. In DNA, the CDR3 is TGTGCCAGCAGTAAAGGGACAGGGGCTGGGGCTTTCTTT. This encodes CASSKGTGAGAFF.

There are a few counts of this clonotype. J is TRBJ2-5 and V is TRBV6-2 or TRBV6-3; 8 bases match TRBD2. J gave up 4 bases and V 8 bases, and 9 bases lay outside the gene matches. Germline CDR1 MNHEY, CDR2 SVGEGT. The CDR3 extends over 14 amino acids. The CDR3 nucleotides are TGTGCCAGCCGCCGGCCGGGGGGGTTAGAGACCCAGTACTTC. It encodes CASRRPGGLETQYF.

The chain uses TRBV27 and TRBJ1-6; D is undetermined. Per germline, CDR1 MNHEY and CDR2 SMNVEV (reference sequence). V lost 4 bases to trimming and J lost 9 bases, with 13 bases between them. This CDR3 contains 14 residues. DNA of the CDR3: TGTGCCAGCAGTTCCCCGGGTCGGGGTTCACCCCTCCACTTT. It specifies CASSSPGRGSPLHF.

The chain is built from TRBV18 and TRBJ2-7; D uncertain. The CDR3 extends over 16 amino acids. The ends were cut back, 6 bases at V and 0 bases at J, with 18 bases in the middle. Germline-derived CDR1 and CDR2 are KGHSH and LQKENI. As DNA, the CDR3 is TGTGCCAGCTCCGACCCCGGTAGCCTCAGCTCCTACGAGCAGTACTTC. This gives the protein CASSDPGSLSSYEQYF.

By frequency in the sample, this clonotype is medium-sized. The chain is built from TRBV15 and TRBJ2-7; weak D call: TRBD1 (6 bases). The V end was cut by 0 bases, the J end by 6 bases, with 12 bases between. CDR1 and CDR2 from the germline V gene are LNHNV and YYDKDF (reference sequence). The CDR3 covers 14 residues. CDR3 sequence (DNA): TGTGCCACCAGCAGAGAAGGGACAAGAGGCGAGCAGTACTTC. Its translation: CATSREGTRGEQYF.

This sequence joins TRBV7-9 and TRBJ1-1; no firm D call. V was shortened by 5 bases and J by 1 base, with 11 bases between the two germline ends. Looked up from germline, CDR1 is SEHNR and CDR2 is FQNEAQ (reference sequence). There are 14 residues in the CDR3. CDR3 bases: TGTGCCAGCAGCCCCCAGAAGTGGAACACTGAAGCTTTCTTT. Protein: CASSPQKWNTEAFF.

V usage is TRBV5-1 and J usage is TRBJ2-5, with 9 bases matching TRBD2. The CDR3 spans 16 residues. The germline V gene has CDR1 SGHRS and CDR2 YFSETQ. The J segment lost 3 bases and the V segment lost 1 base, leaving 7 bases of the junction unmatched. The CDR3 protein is CASSLLAGNTKETQYF. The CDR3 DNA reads TGCGCCAGCAGCTTGCTAGCGGGGAATACCAAAGAGACCCAGTACTTC.

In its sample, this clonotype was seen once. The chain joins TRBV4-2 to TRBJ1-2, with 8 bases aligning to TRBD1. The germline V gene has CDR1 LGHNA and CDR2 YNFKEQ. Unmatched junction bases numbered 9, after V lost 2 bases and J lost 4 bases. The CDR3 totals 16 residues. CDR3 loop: CASSQPTGTGLYGYTF. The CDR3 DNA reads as TGTGCCAGCAGCCAACCTACCGGGACAGGACTCTATGGCTACACCTTC.

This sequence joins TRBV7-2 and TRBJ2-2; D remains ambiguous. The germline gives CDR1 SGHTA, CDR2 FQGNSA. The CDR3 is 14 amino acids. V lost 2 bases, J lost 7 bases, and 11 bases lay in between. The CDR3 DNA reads TGTGCCAGCAGCTTATATCGAGCAGTCGGGGAGCTGTTTTTT. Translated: CASSLYRAVGELFF.

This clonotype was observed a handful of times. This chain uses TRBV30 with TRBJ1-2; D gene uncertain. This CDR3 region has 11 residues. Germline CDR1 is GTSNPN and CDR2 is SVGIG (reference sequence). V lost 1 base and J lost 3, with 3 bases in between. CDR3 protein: CAWSGYYGYTF. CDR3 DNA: TGTGCCTGGAGTGGGTACTATGGCTACACCTTC.

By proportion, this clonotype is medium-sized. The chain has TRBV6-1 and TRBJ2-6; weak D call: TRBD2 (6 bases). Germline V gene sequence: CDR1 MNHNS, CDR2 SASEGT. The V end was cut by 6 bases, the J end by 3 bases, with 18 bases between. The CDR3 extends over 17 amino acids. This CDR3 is CASSRLGGGDGANVLTF. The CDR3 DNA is TGTGCCAGCAGCCGCCTGGGAGGAGGGGATGGGGCCAACGTCCTGACTTTC.

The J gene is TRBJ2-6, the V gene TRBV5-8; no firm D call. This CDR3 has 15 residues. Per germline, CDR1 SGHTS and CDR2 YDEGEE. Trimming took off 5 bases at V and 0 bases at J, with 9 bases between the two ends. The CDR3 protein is CASSLSNSGANVLTF. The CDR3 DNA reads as TGTGCCAGCAGTTTATCCAACTCTGGGGCCAACGTCCTGACTTTC.

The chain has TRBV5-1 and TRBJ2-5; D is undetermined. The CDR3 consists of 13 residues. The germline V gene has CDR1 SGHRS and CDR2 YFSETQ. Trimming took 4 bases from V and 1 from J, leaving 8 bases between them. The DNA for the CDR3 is TGCGCCAGCAGCGGCGTGGGCCAAGAGACCCAGTACTTC. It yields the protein CASSGVGQETQYF.

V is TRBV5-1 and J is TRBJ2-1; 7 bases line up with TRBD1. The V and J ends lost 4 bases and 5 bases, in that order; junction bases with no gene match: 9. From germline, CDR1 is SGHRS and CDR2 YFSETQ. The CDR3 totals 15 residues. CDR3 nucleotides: TGCGCCAGCAGCCCAATCCCGGGACAGAACAATGAGCAGTTCTTC. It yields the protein CASSPIPGQNNEQFF.

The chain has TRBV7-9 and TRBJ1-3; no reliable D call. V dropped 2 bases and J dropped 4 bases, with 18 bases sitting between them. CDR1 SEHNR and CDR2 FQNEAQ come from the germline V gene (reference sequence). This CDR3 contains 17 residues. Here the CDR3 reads CASSLQLGSSTGNTIYF. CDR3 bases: TGTGCCAGCAGCTTACAGCTGGGGAGTTCCACAGGAAACACCATATATTTT.

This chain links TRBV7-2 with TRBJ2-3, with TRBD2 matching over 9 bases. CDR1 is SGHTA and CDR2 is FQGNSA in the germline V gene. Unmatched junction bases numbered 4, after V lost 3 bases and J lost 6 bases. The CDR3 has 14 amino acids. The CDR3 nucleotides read TGTGCCAGCAGCTTGCGGGGGGGCATGGATACGCAGTATTTT. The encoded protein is CASSLRGGMDTQYF.

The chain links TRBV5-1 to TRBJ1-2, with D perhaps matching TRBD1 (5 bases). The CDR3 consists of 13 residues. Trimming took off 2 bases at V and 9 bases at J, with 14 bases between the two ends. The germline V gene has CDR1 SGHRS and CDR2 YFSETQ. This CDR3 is CASSLQDRESYTF. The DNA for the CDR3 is TGCGCCAGCAGCTTACAGGACCGGGAAAGCTACACCTTC.

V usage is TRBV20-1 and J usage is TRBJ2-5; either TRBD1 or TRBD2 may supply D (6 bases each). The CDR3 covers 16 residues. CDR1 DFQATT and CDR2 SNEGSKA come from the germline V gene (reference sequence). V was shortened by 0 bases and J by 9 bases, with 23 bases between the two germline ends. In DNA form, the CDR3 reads TGCAGTGCTAGAGATTTAGGGACGGGGGACAAGGGGCCCCAGTACTTC. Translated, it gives CSARDLGTGDKGPQYF.

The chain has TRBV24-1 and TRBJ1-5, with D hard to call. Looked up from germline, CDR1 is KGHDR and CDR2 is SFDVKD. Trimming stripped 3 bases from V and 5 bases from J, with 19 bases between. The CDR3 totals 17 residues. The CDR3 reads CATSDKAGPLRDQPQHF. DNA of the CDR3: TGTGCCACCAGTGATAAGGCAGGTCCTCTTCGGGATCAGCCCCAGCATTTT.

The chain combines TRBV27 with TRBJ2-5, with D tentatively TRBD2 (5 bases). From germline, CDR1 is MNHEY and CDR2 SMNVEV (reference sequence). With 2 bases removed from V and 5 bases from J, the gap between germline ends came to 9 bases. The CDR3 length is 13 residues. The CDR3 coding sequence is TGTGCCAGCAGTTTAACGGGGATGGAGACCCAGTACTTC. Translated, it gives CASSLTGMETQYF.

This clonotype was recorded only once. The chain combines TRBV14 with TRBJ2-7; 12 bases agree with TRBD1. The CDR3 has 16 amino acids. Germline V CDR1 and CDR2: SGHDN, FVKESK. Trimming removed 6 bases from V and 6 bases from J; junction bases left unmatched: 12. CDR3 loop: CASRRSAGTGGAEQYF. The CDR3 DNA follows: TGTGCCAGCAGGAGAAGTGCCGGGACAGGGGGCGCCGAGCAGTACTTC.

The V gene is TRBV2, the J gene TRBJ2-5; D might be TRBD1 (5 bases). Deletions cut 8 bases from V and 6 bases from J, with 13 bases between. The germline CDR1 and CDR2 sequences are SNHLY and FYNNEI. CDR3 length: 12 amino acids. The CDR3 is CASGAGPKTQYF. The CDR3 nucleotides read TGTGCCAGCGGCGCAGGGCCCAAGACCCAGTACTTC.

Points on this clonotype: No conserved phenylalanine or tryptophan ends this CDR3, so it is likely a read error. CDR3 sequence (DNA): TGTGCCAGCAGTGAGGGCCTCAGGGGGGTAAGCAATCAGCCCCAGCATTCT. This sequence encodes CASSEGLRGVSNQPQHS. The chain recombines TRBV6-1 with TRBJ1-5; TRBD1 matches at 7 bases. The CDR3 sequence is 17 residues long. J lost 1 base, V lost 3 bases, and 9 bases had no gene match. Germline lookup yields CDR1 MNHNS and CDR2 SASEGT.